A selection of T cell receptor beta chains follows, all from one sample in a study of T cells after yellow fever vaccination. MiXCR was run by TCRdb on the 5' RACE reads, yielding one entry per CDR3 protein. The data contain about 340,000 distinct CDR3 sequences, 3% to 4.5% of them singletons. Sequencing was performed on PBMCs, taken 5 days after the yellow fever booster vaccination. The receptors were gathered from a man younger than 35 who received the YFV17D yellow fever vaccine. The CDR3 runs from the conserved cysteine through the conserved F or W. Fields, in order: V gene, J gene, CDR3 protein.

TRBV5-1	TRBJ2-7	CASSLGRNSYEQYF
TRBV20-1	TRBJ2-1	CSARDLFGTAAYNEQFF
TRBV7-2	TRBJ2-3	CASSQVAGTSTDTQYF
TRBV4-2	TRBJ1-2	CASSQDLRGDSYGYTF
TRBV10-2	TRBJ2-5	CASSPGGLAGGYKETQYF
TRBV2	TRBJ2-7	CASSDGGYSAYEQYF
TRBV5-1	TRBJ2-3	CASSPGTGVTDTQYF
TRBV18	TRBJ2-2	CASSPPPLGGAGGELFF
TRBV6-2/TRBV6-3	TRBJ2-3	CASSSLRGGDTQYF
TRBV5-6	TRBJ1-1	CASSWDARGTEAFF
TRBV9	TRBJ1-5	CASSRGGTGGQPQHF
TRBV7-9	TRBJ1-3	CASSADQQSPGDTIYF
TRBV6-5	TRBJ2-5	CASSRGHFGETQYF
TRBV28	TRBJ1-3	CASTRESSGNTIYF
TRBV20-1	TRBJ2-3	CSATNAETSTDTQYF
TRBV7-9	TRBJ2-3	CASSPERVTDTQYF
TRBV4-1	TRBJ2-3	CASSQALGDTQYF
TRBV7-2	TRBJ2-1	CASSSAGHHEQFF
TRBV7-7	TRBJ2-1	CASSPASSYNEQFF
TRBV13	TRBJ2-1	CASSLGAGVRFF
TRBV7-2	TRBJ1-2	CASSAPGQRFYGYTF
TRBV6-6	TRBJ2-3	CASSSAGGHRDTQYF
TRBV7-2	TRBJ1-4	CASSPGQGAFEKLFF
TRBV3-1	TRBJ1-2	CASSQEDGYTF
TRBV20-1	TRBJ1-6	CSAKTGTEGSPLHF
TRBV20-1	TRBJ2-1	CSSKRYLSYNEQFF
TRBV30	TRBJ1-1	CAWSVSSGAAFVIGTEAFF
TRBV5-1	TRBJ2-7	CASSWMYEQYF
TRBV30	TRBJ1-4	CAYQARGSEEKLFF
TRBV7-9	TRBJ2-5	CASSVLMGNQETQYF
TRBV4-1	TRBJ2-7	CASSQDRLPAGGPGGNYEQYF
TRBV7-9	TRBJ2-7	CASSLGRRYGFEQYF
TRBV6-2/TRBV6-3	TRBJ2-1	CASSRQGRFNEQFF
TRBV20-1	TRBJ2-3	CSARSGGATDTQYF
TRBV12-3/TRBV12-4	TRBJ2-3	CASNPGPAETDTQYF
TRBV28	TRBJ1-1	CASSTRGFGREAFF
TRBV3-1	TRBJ2-7	CASSLGLGNYGEQYF
TRBV11-2	TRBJ2-2	CASSPRVTSGTGELFF
TRBV7-2	TRBJ2-5	CASSSQGGGQETQYF
TRBV29-1	TRBJ2-7	CSALGTGGNEQYF
TRBV9	TRBJ2-3	CASSVGVTDTQYF
TRBV7-2	TRBJ2-7	CASSSPAVTVHSEQYF